These 11 T cell receptor beta chains share one sample of origin, sequenced in a study of T cell responses to AZD1222 COVID-19 vaccine. The protocol was immunoSEQ multiplex PCR, while the TCRdb copy is restricted to in-frame clones and leaves out a portion. The table has about 140,000 clones, around nine tenths seen once. Specimen: peripheral blood, collected 28 days after the second AZD1222 dose. Every receptor here comes from an adult who received the AZD1222 COVID-19 vaccine.

This chain connects TRBV27 to TRBJ1-5, with TRBD1 matching over 10 bases. Germline V CDR1 and CDR2: MNHEY, SMNVEV (reference sequence). V lost 3 bases and J lost 3; bases outside the gene matches: 8. The CDR3 runs to 17 residues. CDR3 residues: CASSFYRGTGDNQPQHF. The CDR3 coding sequence is TGTGCCAGCAGTTTCTACCGCGGGACAGGGGACAATCAGCCCCAGCATTTT.

This clone was counted once. The chain recombines TRBV9 with TRBJ1-6, with no clear D. CDR1 and CDR2 (germline): SGDLS, YYNGEE. The CDR3 is 13 residues long. Deletions cut 3 bases from V and 6 bases from J, with 7 bases between. The CDR3 protein is CASSGMINSPLHF. The CDR3 coding sequence is TGTGCCAGCAGCGGTATGATTAATTCACCCCTCCACTTT.

This chain uses TRBV4-1 with TRBJ2-3; 13 bases align to TRBD2. V lost 7 bases to trimming and J lost 2 bases; unmatched junction nucleotides: 15. CDR3 length equals 19 residues. Germline values: CDR1 MGHRA, CDR2 YSYEKL. CDR3: CASTAGLAGVVGDTDTQYF. In nucleotides, the CDR3 is TGCGCCAGCACCGCTGGACTAGCGGGAGTGGTGGGAGACACAGATACGCAGTATTTT.

The chain recombines TRBV28 with TRBJ2-7; 9 bases fit TRBD1. The CDR3 totals 13 residues. Germline lookup yields CDR1 MDHEN and CDR2 SYDVKM. Unmatched junction bases numbered 6, after V lost 5 bases and J lost 7 bases. This CDR3 is CASSLRDRVEQYV. The CDR3 nucleotides are TGTGCCAGCAGTCTCCGGGACAGGGTTGAGCAGTACGTC.

V and J are TRBV10-3 and TRBJ2-1; 8 bases align to TRBD2. The CDR3 spans 17 residues. Unmatched junction bases numbered 8, after V lost 4 bases and J lost 0 bases. CDR1 ENHRY and CDR2 SYGVKD come from the germline V gene. The CDR3 sequence is CAISVVSAGGSYNEQFF. The CDR3 DNA follows: TGTGCCATCAGTGTCGTCAGCGCGGGAGGCTCCTACAATGAGCAGTTCTTC.

This sequence joins TRBV4-3 and TRBJ1-5; TRBD1 might be the D (6 bases). Trimming took off 4 bases at V and 4 bases at J, with 11 bases between the two ends. The CDR3 sequence is 14 residues long. The germline gives CDR1 LGHNA, CDR2 YSLEER. Written as DNA, the CDR3 is TGCGCCAGCAGCCGCCGGACAGCGAATCAGCCCCAGCATTTT. As protein: CASSRRTANQPQHF.

The chain uses TRBV7-2 and TRBJ2-4; D call uncertain. V gave up 5 bases and J gave up 9 bases, with 11 bases separating them. The germline V gene has CDR1 SGHTA and CDR2 FQGNSA. The CDR3 is 12 amino acids. In DNA form, the CDR3 reads TGTGCCAGCAGCCCGGCATCAGGCATTCAGTACTTC. This encodes CASSPASGIQYF.

The chain links TRBV27 to TRBJ2-1, with TRBD2 identical over 7 bases. Germline values: CDR1 MNHEY, CDR2 SMNVEV (reference sequence). CDR3 length equals 16 residues. Losses at the gene ends were 5 bases for V and 5 bases for J; bases not matched to a gene: 12. The CDR3 spells CASSAQRGENNNEQFF. CDR3 nucleotides: TGTGCCAGCAGTGCGCAGCGGGGAGAGAATAACAATGAGCAGTTCTTC.

The chain is built from TRBV7-9 and TRBJ1-1, with D possibly TRBD1 on 6 matching bases. Deletions cut 4 bases from V and 1 base from J, with 13 bases between. CDR1 and CDR2 (germline): SEHNR, FQNEAQ (reference sequence). This CDR3 is built from 15 residues. CDR3 sequence reads: CASSSLTGANTEAFF. The CDR3 nucleotides read TGTGCCAGCAGCTCCTTGACAGGAGCGAACACTGAAGCTTTCTTT.

This clone was observed a single time. The chain joins TRBV3-1 (or the pseudogene TRBV3-2) to TRBJ1-1, with D uncertain. Germline loops: CDR1 LGHDT, CDR2 YNNKEL (reference sequence). The CDR3 loop spans 14 amino acids. Trimming stripped 0 bases from V and 4 bases from J, with 9 bases between. In DNA form, the CDR3 reads TGTGCCAGCAGCCAAGAGGGGATTCGCACTGAAGCTTTCTTT. Its protein is CASSQEGIRTEAFF.

As DNA, the CDR3 is TGTGCCAGCAGCTGGACAGGGATAAATGAGCAGTTCTTC. Its protein product is CASSWTGINEQFF. The chain joins TRBV7-2 to TRBJ2-1, with TRBD1 matching over 8 bases. In germline, CDR1 is SGHTA, CDR2 FQGNSA. The length of the CDR3 is 13 residues. The J segment lost 7 bases and the V segment lost 4 bases, leaving 3 bases of the junction unmatched.